The clone carrying this T cell receptor (beta chain) appeared a single time. The sample comes from a study of blood T cell repertoires in COVID-19. Overall study: The origin of the acute and convalescent COVID-19 samples was the United States, Italy and Spain.

This CDR3 is built from 15 residues. V dropped 1 base and J dropped 1 base, with 11 bases sitting between them. Germline V CDR1 and CDR2: SGHVS, FNYEAQ. Clones were sequenced by immunoSEQ multiplex PCR, and TCRdb holds only the in-frame ones, with some missing. The table includes around 200,000 clones, about 87% detected once. This rearrangement joins TRBV7-6 to TRBJ2-7, with D maybe TRBD2 (6 bases). The sequencing sample was made of PBMCs or T cells enriched from blood (not recorded which). This sequence originates from a young woman who had recovered from COVID-19. Here the CDR3 reads CASSLDAGQSYEQYF. Here the CDR3 DNA reads TGTGCCAGCAGCTTAGACGCGGGGCAATCCTACGAGCAGTACTTC. The variable domain in full, with the rest retrieved from reference TRBV7-6 and TRBJ2-7, is GAGVSQSPRYKVTKRGQDVALRCDPISGHVSLYWYRQALGQGPEFLTYFNYEAQQDKSGLPNDRFSAERPEGSISTLTIQRTEQRDSAMYRCASSLDAGQSYEQYFGPGTRLTVT.